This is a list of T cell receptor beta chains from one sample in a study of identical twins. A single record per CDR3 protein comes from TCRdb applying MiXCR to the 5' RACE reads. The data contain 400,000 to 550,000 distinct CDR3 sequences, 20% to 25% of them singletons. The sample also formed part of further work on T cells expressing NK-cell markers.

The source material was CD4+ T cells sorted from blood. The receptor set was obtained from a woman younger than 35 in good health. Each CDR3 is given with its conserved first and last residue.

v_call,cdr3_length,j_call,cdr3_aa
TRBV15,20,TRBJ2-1,CATSRVAGLAGVGSYNEQFF
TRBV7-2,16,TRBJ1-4,CASSPSRRSTNEKLFF
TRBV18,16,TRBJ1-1,CASSRKGGGMNTEAFF
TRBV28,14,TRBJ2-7,CASSFFGRSYEQYF
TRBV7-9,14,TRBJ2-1,CASRPAGTSNEQFF
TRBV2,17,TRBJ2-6,CASRTGALWGGANVLTF
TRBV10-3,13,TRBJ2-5,CAVQGATGETQYF
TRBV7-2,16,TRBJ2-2,CASSLASPLDTGELFF
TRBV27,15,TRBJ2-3,CASSLGLATKNTQYF
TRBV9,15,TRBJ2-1,CASSVAAGGYNEQFF
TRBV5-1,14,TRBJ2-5,CASKGTSGQETQYF
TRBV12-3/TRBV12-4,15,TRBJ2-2,CASSLREPDTGELFF
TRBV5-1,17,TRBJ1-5,CASSLGTGAHSNQPQHF
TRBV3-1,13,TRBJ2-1,CASSQGRNNEQFF
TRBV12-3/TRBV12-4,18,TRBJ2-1,CASSFSNAGTSGKKKQFF